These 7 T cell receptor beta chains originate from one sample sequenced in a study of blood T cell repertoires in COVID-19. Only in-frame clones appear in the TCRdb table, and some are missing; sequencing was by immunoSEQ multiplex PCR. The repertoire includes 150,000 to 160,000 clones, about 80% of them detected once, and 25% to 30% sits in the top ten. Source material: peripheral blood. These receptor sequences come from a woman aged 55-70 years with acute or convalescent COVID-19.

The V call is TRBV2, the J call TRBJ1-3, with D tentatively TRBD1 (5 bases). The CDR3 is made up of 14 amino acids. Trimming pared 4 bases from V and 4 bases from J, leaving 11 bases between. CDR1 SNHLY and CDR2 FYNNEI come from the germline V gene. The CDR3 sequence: CASSGQGRGNTIYF. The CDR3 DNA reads TGTGCCAGCAGTGGGCAGGGCCGGGGAAACACCATATATTTT.

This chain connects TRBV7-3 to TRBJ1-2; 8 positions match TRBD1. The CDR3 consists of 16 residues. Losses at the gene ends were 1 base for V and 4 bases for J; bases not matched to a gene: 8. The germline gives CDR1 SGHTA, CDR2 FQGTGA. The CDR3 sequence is CASSLRGQEKPYGYTF. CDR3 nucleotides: TGTGCCAGCAGCTTAAGGGGACAGGAGAAGCCCTATGGCTACACCTTC. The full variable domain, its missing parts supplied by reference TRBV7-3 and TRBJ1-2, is GAGVSQTPSNKVTEKGKYVELRCDPISGHTALYWYRQSLGQGPEFLIYFQGTGAADDSGLPNDRFFAVRPEGSVSTLKIQRTERGDSAVYLCASSLRGQEKPYGYTFGSGTRLTVV.

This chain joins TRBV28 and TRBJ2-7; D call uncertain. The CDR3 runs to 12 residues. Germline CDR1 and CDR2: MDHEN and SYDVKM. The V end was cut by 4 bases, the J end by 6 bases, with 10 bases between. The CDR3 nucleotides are TGTGCCAGCAGTTCCCGACATTCCGAGCAGTACGTC. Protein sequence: CASSSRHSEQYV.

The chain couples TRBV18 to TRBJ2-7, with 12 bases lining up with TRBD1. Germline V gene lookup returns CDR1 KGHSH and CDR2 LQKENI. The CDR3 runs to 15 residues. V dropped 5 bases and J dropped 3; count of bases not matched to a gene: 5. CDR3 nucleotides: TGTGCCAGCTCAGCGGGACAGGGGGCCGTCTACGAGCAGTACGTC. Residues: CASSAGQGAVYEQYV.

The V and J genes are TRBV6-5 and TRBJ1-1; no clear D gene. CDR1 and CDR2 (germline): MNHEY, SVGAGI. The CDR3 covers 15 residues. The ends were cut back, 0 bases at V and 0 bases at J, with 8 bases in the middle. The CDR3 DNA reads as TGTGCCAGCAGTTACTCGTGGCAGATGAACACTGAAGCTTTCTTT. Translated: CASSYSWQMNTEAFF.

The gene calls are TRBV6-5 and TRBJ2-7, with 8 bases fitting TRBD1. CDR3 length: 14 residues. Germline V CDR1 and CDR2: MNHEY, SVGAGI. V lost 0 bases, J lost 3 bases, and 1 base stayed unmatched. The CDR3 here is CASSYSGQGYEQYF. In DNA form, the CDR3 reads TGTGCCAGCAGTTACTCCGGACAGGGCTACGAGCAGTACTTC.

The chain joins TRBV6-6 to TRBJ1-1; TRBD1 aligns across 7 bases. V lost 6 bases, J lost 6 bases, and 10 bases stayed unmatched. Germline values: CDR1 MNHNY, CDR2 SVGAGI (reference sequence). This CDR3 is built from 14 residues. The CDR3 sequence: CASSPQGGYSEAFF. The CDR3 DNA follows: TGTGCCAGCAGCCCTCAAGGGGGCTACTCTGAAGCTTTCTTT.